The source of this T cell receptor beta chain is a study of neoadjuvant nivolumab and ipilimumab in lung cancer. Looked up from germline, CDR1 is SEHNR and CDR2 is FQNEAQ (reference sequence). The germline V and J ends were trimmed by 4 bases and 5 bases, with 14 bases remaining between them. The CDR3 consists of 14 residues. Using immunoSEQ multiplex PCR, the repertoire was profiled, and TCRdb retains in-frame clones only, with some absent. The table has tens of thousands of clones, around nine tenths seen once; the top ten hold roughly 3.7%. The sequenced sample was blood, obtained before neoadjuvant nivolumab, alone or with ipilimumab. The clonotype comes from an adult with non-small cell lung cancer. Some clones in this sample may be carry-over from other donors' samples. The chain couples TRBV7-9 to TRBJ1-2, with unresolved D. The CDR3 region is CASSSRTELYGYTF. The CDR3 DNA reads TGTGCCAGCAGCTCGCGGACGGAGCTATATGGCTACACCTTC.